The clone carrying this T cell receptor beta chain showed up many times. Its antigen is not identified. Profiled with immunoSEQ multiplex PCR; TCRdb holds only in-frame clones, not every one. This table holds some 110,000 clones, approximately 83% found once. The data are from a study of T cell responses to AZD1222 COVID-19 vaccine. Whole-study findings and limits: The donor group comprised mostly white British people and more females; the analysis possibly underestimated clonal diversity. There were repertoire samples only from the period after the peak T cell response. With two AZD1222 doses given, Spike-specific TCR breadth and depth both rose.

Germline loops: CDR1 SGHDT, CDR2 YYEEEE. The V end lost 3 bases, the J end lost 0 bases, and 9 bases lay between the germline ends. This CDR3 spans 15 amino acids. The chain joins TRBV5-6 to TRBJ1-4; no definite D call. The sample in question was peripheral blood, obtained on day 0 of MenACWY control vaccination. The sequence derives from an adult in good health. The CDR3 DNA reads TGTGCCAGCAGCTCCCTAGCTGCAACTAATGAAAAACTGTTTTTT. Encoded protein: CASSSLAATNEKLFF.